This T cell receptor (beta chain) was identified during a study of Ad26.COV2.S vaccination and SARS-CoV-2 variants. Study-wide background: Administration of Ad26.COV2.S was intramuscular, either once or twice 56 days apart.

Study results and caveats: Substantial breadth was reported for post-vaccination spike-specific CD8+ and CD4+ T cells. Vaccine recipients and placebo recipients showed similar non-spike TCR breadth.

Of note for this clone: Its target is unknown.

The CDR3 runs to 15 residues. V lost 6 bases and J lost 7, with 19 bases in between. From germline, CDR1 is MNHEY and CDR2 SVGEGT. The repertoire was sequenced with immunoSEQ multiplex PCR; TCRdb's copy has only in-frame clones and lacks some. The sample lists about 350,000 clones, roughly 84% occurring once. Noted treatment: some 20 received Ad26.COV2.S at low or high dose, single or two shots; about 5 received placebo; per-sample allocation not given. Following the first vaccine or placebo injection, samples were taken on day 63. Vaccination employed an Ad26 vector expressing the Wuhan-strain SARS-CoV-2 spike.

This sample comprised peripheral blood, obtained in a trial of Ad26.COV2.S vaccine versus placebo. V usage is TRBV6-2 or TRBV6-3 and J usage is TRBJ1-5; D remains ambiguous. The TCR comes from a person between 18 and 65 years old who received the Ad26.COV2.S COVID-19 vaccine or a placebo. The CDR3 nucleotides read TGTGCCAGCAGCGACGGGTGGCAGGCGTACCAGCCCCAGCATTTT. This gives the protein CASSDGWQAYQPQHF.